What follows describes a single T cell receptor (beta chain). The sample's treatment: some 20 received Ad26.COV2.S at low or high dose, single or two shots; several received placebo; per-sample allocation not given. Day 63 after the first injection of vaccine or placebo was the sampling time. Generated by immunoSEQ multiplex PCR, the TCRdb table keeps only in-frame clones and is missing some. Of about 420,000 clones in the sample, roughly 90% are singletons; the top ten hold approximately 4%. The record originates from a study of Ad26.COV2.S vaccination and SARS-CoV-2 variants. CDR1 MDHEN and CDR2 SYDVKM come from the germline V gene. The CDR3 sequence is 15 residues long. The ends lost 9 bases at V and 0 bases at J; junction bases unmatched: 8.

The input for sequencing was peripheral blood, taken in a trial of Ad26.COV2.S vaccine versus placebo. The chain carries TRBV28 and TRBJ1-5; 7 bases align to TRBD1. This TCR derives from a person aged 18-60 years who received the Ad26.COV2.S COVID-19 vaccine or a placebo. The CDR3 nucleotides are TGTGCCAGTTCCCAGGGGGGCTATAGCAATCAGCCCCAGCATTTT. Amino acids: CASSQGGYSNQPQHF.